This T cell receptor beta chain was captured in a study of blood T cells in healthy people across ages. PCR was performed a second time for about 7 to 12 cycles using a sample-barcoded 5' primer and a J-beta primer mix. TCRdb recomputed calls from the 5' RACE reads with MiXCR, one row per CDR3 protein. Of about 1 million distinct CDR3 sequences in the sample, 35% to 55% were seen once. The sequence was obtained from a woman aged 60-75 years in good health. Sequenced sample: blood.

In DNA, the CDR3 is TGCAGTGCTAGGTCGGGAGCAACTAATGAAAAACTGTTTTTT. This encodes CSARSGATNEKLFF. This sequence joins TRBV20-1 and TRBJ1-4; no clear D gene. The CDR3 length is 14 residues. V was clipped by 3 bases and J by 0 bases, with 8 bases between them. Germline-derived CDR1 and CDR2 are DFQATT and SNEGSKA (reference sequence).